The 27 T cell receptor beta chains in this list originate from one sample, sequenced in a study of shared clonotypes between healthy human individuals. Repertoires were generated with immunoSEQ multiplex PCR, while TCRdb's copy carries only in-frame clones and drops some. Among about 640,000 clones listed, about two thirds were seen once. Material: memory CD4+ T cells sorted from blood. Subset in this sample: CD45RA-negative fraction. The receptors shown here come from a woman aged 30 to 39 in good health.

The V gene is TRBV5-1, the J gene TRBJ2-6, with D possibly being TRBD1 or TRBD2 (5 bases each). The CDR3 has 19 residues. The V and J ends lost 0 bases and 0 bases respectively, with 16 bases between them. Germline V CDR1 and CDR2: SGHRS, YFSETQ. The CDR3 spells CASSLAPGRGDSGANVLTF. The DNA of the CDR3 is TGCGCCAGCAGCTTGGCCCCGGGACGCGGAGACTCTGGGGCCAACGTCCTGACTTTC. Looking up the rest from reference TRBV5-1 and TRBJ2-6 gives the full variable domain: KAGVTQTPRYLIKTRGQQVTLSCSPISGHRSVSWYQQTPGQGLQFLFEYFSETQRNKGNFPGRFSGRQFSNSRSEMNVSTLELGDSALYLCASSLAPGRGDSGANVLTFGAGSRLTVL.

The chain carries TRBV6-6 and TRBJ1-5; 8 bases match TRBD1. The length of the CDR3 is 16 residues. V was pared by 5 bases and J by 1 base, with 7 bases of the junction left unmatched. CDR1 MNHNY and CDR2 SVGAGI come from the germline V gene (reference sequence). DNA for the CDR3: TGTGCCAGCAGTCACCCTACAGGGGGAAGCAATCAGCCCCAGCATTTT. Amino acid sequence: CASSHPTGGSNQPQHF.

V is TRBV18 and J is TRBJ1-2, with D perhaps TRBD1 (5 bases). CDR1 is KGHSH and CDR2 is LQKENI in the germline V gene. Trimming took off 3 bases at V and 4 bases at J, with 21 bases between the two ends. CDR3 size: 17 residues. DNA of the CDR3: TGTGCCAGCTCACCTGTCGCAGGGTCGCCCAACCGCTATGGCTACACCTTC. Translation: CASSPVAGSPNRYGYTF.

The chain links TRBV5-1 to TRBJ2-7, with D uncertain. The germline V and J ends were trimmed by 5 bases and 0 bases, with 12 bases remaining between them. The CDR3 is 14 amino acids. Looked up from germline, CDR1 is SGHRS and CDR2 is YFSETQ. As DNA, the CDR3 is TGCGCCAGCAGTTATGGGGTCCCCTCCTACGAGCAGTACTTC. Protein product: CASSYGVPSYEQYF.

The V and J genes are TRBV11-2 and TRBJ1-2, with D perhaps TRBD1 (5 bases). V lost 0 bases to trimming and J lost 7 bases, with 12 bases between them. The germline V gene has CDR1 SGHAT and CDR2 FQNNGV. The CDR3 has 14 residues. This CDR3 is CASSLDGGFGGYTF. The DNA for the CDR3 is TGTGCCAGCAGCTTAGATGGGGGATTCGGTGGCTACACCTTC.

This clone occurred once. The chain employs TRBV30 and TRBJ2-6; D remains ambiguous. Trimming pared 4 bases from V and 0 bases from J, leaving 4 bases between. CDR3 length equals 13 residues. CDR1 GTSNPN and CDR2 SVGIG come from the germline V gene (reference sequence). This CDR3 is CAWISSGANVLTF. DNA for the CDR3: TGTGCCTGGATTAGCTCTGGGGCCAACGTCCTGACTTTC.

In the case of this clone: Within the sample, other DNA sequences also encode this same CDR3. The chain links TRBV9 to TRBJ2-3; D is unclear. There are 13 residues in the CDR3. Germline CDR1 reads SGDLS; CDR2 reads YYNGEE. The germline V and J ends were trimmed by 0 bases and 0 bases, with 2 bases remaining between them. The DNA of the CDR3 is TGTGCCAGCAGCGTAGGTAGCACAGATACGCAGTATTTT. This sequence encodes CASSVGSTDTQYF.

The chain has TRBV28 and TRBJ1-4; possibly TRBD1 for D (6 bases). CDR1 MDHEN and CDR2 SYDVKM come from the germline V gene. V was shortened by 5 bases and J by 7 bases, with 20 bases between the two germline ends. CDR3 length: 16 amino acids. CDR3 DNA: TGTGCCAGCAGTCCCCCTAGGCGGGGGGCGAGTGAAAAACTGTTTTTT. This gives the protein CASSPPRRGASEKLFF.

The chain joins TRBV27 to TRBJ1-2; tentatively, D is TRBD1 (5 bases). Germline V lookup: CDR1 MNHEY, CDR2 SMNVEV (reference sequence). V lost 0 bases and J 5 bases, leaving 13 bases between the germline ends. This CDR3 has 15 amino acids. This chain's CDR3 is CASSLSGRAGYGYTF. CDR3 nucleotides: TGTGCCAGCAGTTTATCTGGCAGGGCTGGGTATGGCTACACCTTC.

This sequence joins TRBV5-8 and TRBJ2-1, with 7 positions matching TRBD1. V was clipped by 2 bases and J by 1 base; unmatched bases: 3. The CDR3 loop spans 15 amino acids. Germline loops: CDR1 SGHTS, CDR2 YDEGEE. The CDR3 is CASSLQGWSYNEQFF. The CDR3 coding sequence is TGTGCCAGCAGCTTACAGGGGTGGTCCTACAATGAGCAGTTCTTC.

With respect to this clone: This may be a read error: a much more frequent sequence differs by one nucleotide. Other DNA sequences from this sample encode an identical CDR3 as well. V usage is TRBV29-1 and J usage is TRBJ2-7; 7 bases agree with TRBD2. This CDR3 spans 14 amino acids. The germline V gene has CDR1 SQVTM and CDR2 ANQGSEA. The CDR3 sequence: CSVVAGVGSYEQYF. In DNA, the CDR3 is TGCAGCGTTGTGGCGGGGGTTGGCTCCTATGAGCAGTACTTC.

V and J are TRBV5-1 and TRBJ2-2; no clear D gene. The length of the CDR3 is 14 residues. Germline V gives CDR1 SGHRS, CDR2 YFSETQ. V was shortened by 5 bases and J by 0 bases, with 8 bases between the two germline ends. The CDR3 sequence: CASSEFTNTGELFF. In DNA form, the CDR3 reads TGCGCCAGCAGTGAGTTTACGAACACCGGGGAGCTGTTTTTT.

CDR3 residues: CASSLGVRDPQFF. CDR3 DNA sequence: TGTGCCAGCAGCTTGGGTGTGAGGGACCCACAGTTCTTC. This sequence joins TRBV7-7 and TRBJ2-1; D tentatively reads TRBD1 or TRBD2 (5 bases each). In germline, CDR1 is SSHAT, CDR2 FNYEAQ (reference sequence). V lost 3 bases, J lost 13 bases, and 16 bases lay in between. This CDR3 is built from 13 residues.

This clone has just a few counts. V is TRBV5-1 and J is TRBJ2-1; 9 bases match TRBD2. Germline V gives CDR1 SGHRS, CDR2 YFSETQ. The CDR3 extends over 14 amino acids. V trimming: 0 bases; J trimming: 6 bases; junction bases outside the gene matches: 1. CDR3 protein: CASSLGGRANEQFF. The CDR3, as DNA: TGCGCCAGCAGCTTGGGCGGGAGGGCCAATGAGCAGTTCTTC. Supplemented by reference TRBV5-1 and TRBJ2-1, the full variable domain reads KAGVTQTPRYLIKTRGQQVTLSCSPISGHRSVSWYQQTPGQGLQFLFEYFSETQRNKGNFPGRFSGRQFSNSRSEMNVSTLELGDSALYLCASSLGGRANEQFFGPGTRLTVL.

This clone came up many times. Possible read error: a much larger clone is one base away. The chain joins TRBV2 to TRBJ1-5, with 12 bases matching TRBD1. The germline gives CDR1 SNHLY, CDR2 FYNNEI. The CDR3 is 14 amino acids. The trim removed 6 bases at V and 7 bases at J, leaving 4 bases unmatched. The CDR3 is CASSAGTGGQPQHF. The CDR3 DNA reads as TGTGCCAGCAGCGCCGGGACAGGGGGCCAGCCCCAGCATTTT. Supplemented by reference TRBV2 and TRBJ1-5, the full variable domain reads EPEVTQTPSHQVTQMGQEVILRCVPISNHLYFYWYRQILGQKVEFLVSFYNNEISEKSEIFDDQFSVERPDGSNFTLKIRSTKLEDSAMYFCASSAGTGGQPQHFGDGTRLSIL.

This sequence joins TRBV30 and TRBJ2-7; D unresolved. Per germline, CDR1 GTSNPN and CDR2 SVGIG (reference sequence). V lost 0 bases to trimming and J lost 4 bases, with 4 bases between them. The CDR3 runs to 11 residues. CDR3 nucleotide sequence: TGTGCCTGGAGTGTGTGGTACGAGCAGTACTTC. Translated, it gives CAWSVWYEQYF.

This chain uses TRBV28 with TRBJ2-7; D unclear. Germline loops: CDR1 MDHEN, CDR2 SYDVKM. Trimming took 2 bases from V and 7 from J, leaving 12 bases between them. This CDR3 is built from 13 residues. CDR3 sequence reads: CASSLPGSWEQYF. The CDR3 DNA follows: TGTGCCAGCAGTTTACCTGGAAGCTGGGAGCAGTACTTC.

V usage is TRBV7-6 and J usage is TRBJ2-3; 7 nucleotides line up with TRBD1. With V trimmed by 5 bases and J by 4 bases, 15 bases remained unmatched. The germline gives CDR1 SGHVS, CDR2 FNYEAQ. The CDR3 consists of 17 residues. The CDR3 sequence is CASSRTGPRYLPDTQYF. CDR3 DNA sequence: TGTGCCAGCAGCCGGACAGGTCCCAGGTACCTGCCAGATACGCAGTATTTT.

Worth noting for this clone: The sample has other DNA sequences that encode this CDR3 too. This chain uses TRBV5-1 with TRBJ2-1, with D possibly matching TRBD2 (6 bases). Germline V gene data show CDR1 as SGHRS and CDR2 as YFSETQ. V gave up 0 bases and J gave up 1 base, with 8 bases separating them. The CDR3 sequence is 15 residues long. CDR3 nucleotide sequence: TGCGCCAGCAGCTTGGCTAGCGCATCCTACAATGAGCAGTTCTTC. Protein product: CASSLASASYNEQFF.

In its sample, this clone was seen once. The rearrangement joins TRBV28 to TRBJ1-3, with D perhaps matching TRBD1 (5 bases). The CDR3 contains 15 residues. The V gene lost 6 bases and the J gene lost 0 bases, with 12 bases spanning the gap. Germline-derived CDR1 and CDR2 are MDHEN and SYDVKM. The CDR3 sequence: CASRPGTVSGNTIYF. In DNA, the CDR3 is TGTGCCAGCAGACCTGGGACTGTCTCTGGAAACACCATATATTTT. Full variable domain (rest looked up from reference TRBV28 and TRBJ1-3): DVKVTQSSRYLVKRTGEKVFLECVQDMDHENMFWYRQDPGLGLRLIYFSYDVKMKEKGDIPEGYSVSREKKERFSLILESASTNQTSMYLCASRPGTVSGNTIYFGEGSWLTVV.

This clone was seen a handful of times. The rearrangement uses TRBV9 and TRBJ1-1; no firm D call. V lost 2 bases and J lost 6, with 17 bases in between. This CDR3 is 15 amino acids long. The V gene's germline CDR1 is SGDLS and CDR2 YYNGEE. CDR3 DNA sequence: TGTGCCAGCAGCGTGGCAGCCACCGGGATAGCTGAAGCTTTCTTT. Translated: CASSVAATGIAEAFF.

This chain joins TRBV5-1 and TRBJ2-3; maybe TRBD1 (6 bases). CDR1 and CDR2 (germline): SGHRS, YFSETQ. The V and J ends lost 6 bases and 2 bases respectively, with 13 bases between them. The CDR3 totals 14 residues. The CDR3, as DNA: TGCGCCAGCAAGTCACAGGGAACCACAGATACGCAGTATTTT. Its translation is CASKSQGTTDTQYF.

This clone was recorded at least ten times. V is TRBV10-3 and J is TRBJ2-2; maybe TRBD2 (6 bases). CDR1 and CDR2 (germline): ENHRY, SYGVKD. This CDR3 contains 15 residues. Between the trimmed V and J ends, which lost 2 bases and 3 bases, there was a span of 10 bases. The CDR3 sequence is CAISERETYTGELFF. DNA of the CDR3: TGTGCCATCAGTGAGCGGGAGACCTACACCGGGGAGCTGTTTTTT.

This chain connects TRBV10-2 to TRBJ1-1, with D tentatively TRBD1 (5 bases). CDR1 is WSHSY and CDR2 is SAAADI in the germline V gene. CDR3 size: 14 residues. Trimming removed 8 bases from V and 3 bases from J, with 16 bases in between. The CDR3 DNA reads TGCGCCAGCCTTAACCCCCTGGGGGACACTGAAGCTTTCTTT. It encodes CASLNPLGDTEAFF.

This chain links TRBV6-6 with TRBJ2-7; TRBD1 or TRBD2 may be the D gene (5 bases each). From germline, CDR1 is MNHNY and CDR2 SVGAGI (reference sequence). The CDR3 extends over 12 amino acids. Trimming removed 9 bases at V and 2 bases at J, with 11 bases between. The CDR3 loop reads CASGTGTYEQYF. In nucleotides, the CDR3 is TGTGCCAGTGGGACGGGAACCTACGAGCAGTACTTC.

The rearrangement links TRBV28 to TRBJ2-3; no clear D gene. This CDR3 has 15 residues. Germline lookup yields CDR1 MDHEN and CDR2 SYDVKM. The V gene lost 6 bases and the J gene lost 6 bases, with 19 bases spanning the gap. The CDR3 here is CASRPPGFEGDTQYF. CDR3 in DNA: TGTGCCAGCAGACCTCCGGGCTTTGAAGGGGATACGCAGTATTTT.

The gene calls are TRBV27 and TRBJ1-5, with a possible D match to TRBD1 (6 bases). Germline CDR1 MNHEY, CDR2 SMNVEV (reference sequence). Trimming shortened V by 6 bases and J by 0 bases, and 21 bases separated the two germline ends. The length of the CDR3 is 18 residues. The CDR3: CASSPRPTGLYSNQPQHF. The CDR3 nucleotides are TGTGCCAGCAGCCCCCGCCCCACAGGGTTATATAGCAATCAGCCCCAGCATTTT.